This T cell receptor (beta chain) was captured by sequencing in a study of CD8 T cells in Susac syndrome. Sequencing of TCR beta was undertaken in CD8+ and CD4+ T cells derived from blood. Reverse transcription of roughly 0.45 to 1 ug RNA was performed with random hexamers. Amplification of TCR beta CDR3 by immunoSEQ multiplex PCR spanned 54 Vbeta and 13 Jbeta. MiXCR was run by TCRdb on the immunoSEQ multiplex PCR reads, yielding one entry per CDR3 protein. The table includes 100,000 to 150,000 distinct CDR3 sequences, nearly 95% detected once. V lost 6 bases to trimming and J lost 7 bases; unmatched junction nucleotides: 8. The CDR3 covers 14 residues. The germline V gene has CDR1 DFQATT and CDR2 SNEGSKA (reference sequence).

V is TRBV20-1 and J is TRBJ2-2; TRBD2 matches 10 bases. This receptor was obtained from a human donor in good health. The sequenced sample was CD4+ T cells from PBMCs. The CDR3 here is CSAISGRSDGELFF. CDR3 sequence (DNA): TGCAGTGCCATTAGCGGGAGGTCAGACGGGGAGCTGTTTTTT.